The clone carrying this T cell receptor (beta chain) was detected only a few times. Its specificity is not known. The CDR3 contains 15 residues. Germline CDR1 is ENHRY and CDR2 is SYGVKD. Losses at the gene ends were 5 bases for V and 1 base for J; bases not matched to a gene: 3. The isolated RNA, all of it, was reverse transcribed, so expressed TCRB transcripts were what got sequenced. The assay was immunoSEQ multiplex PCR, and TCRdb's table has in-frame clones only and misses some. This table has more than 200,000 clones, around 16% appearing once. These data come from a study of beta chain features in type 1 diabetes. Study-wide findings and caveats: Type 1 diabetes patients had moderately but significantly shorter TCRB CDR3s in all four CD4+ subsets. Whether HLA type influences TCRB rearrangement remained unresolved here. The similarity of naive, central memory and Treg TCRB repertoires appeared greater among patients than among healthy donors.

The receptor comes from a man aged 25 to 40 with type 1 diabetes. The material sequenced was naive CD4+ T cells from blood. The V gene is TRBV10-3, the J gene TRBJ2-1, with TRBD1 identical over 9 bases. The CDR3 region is CAISPGTGSYNEQFF. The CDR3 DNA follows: TGTGCCATCAGTCCCGGGACAGGGTCCTACAATGAGCAGTTCTTC.